This T cell receptor (beta chain) was sequenced during a study of human thymus T cells. Clones were sequenced by immunoSEQ multiplex PCR, and TCRdb holds only the in-frame ones, with some missing. The sample records 40,000 to 45,000 clones, about 94% being singletons. The CDR3 is made up of 18 amino acids. V lost 1 base and J lost 0, with 16 bases in between. Germline assignment: CDR1 LNHDA and CDR2 SQIVND (reference sequence). This clonotype was obtained from a boy under three years old with a congenital heart defect but otherwise immunologically healthy. The J gene is TRBJ1-3, the V gene TRBV19; the D is unclear. Sequencing input: blood. The CDR3: CASSIVPPGRVSGNTIYF. The CDR3 DNA reads as TGTGCCAGTAGTATAGTCCCCCCTGGACGAGTCTCTGGAAACACCATATATTTT.